This TCR beta chain was profiled in a study of blood T cell repertoires in COVID-19. Study overall: Both acute and convalescent COVID-19 samples were obtained from the United States, Italy and Spain. PBMCs, B-cell-depleted T cells, or T cells were the source of the cDNA or gDNA that made up the material.

This clone has just one count. Germline V gene sequence: CDR1 MNHEY, CDR2 SVGAGI. The ends were cut back, 7 bases at V and 2 bases at J, with 14 bases in the middle. The CDR3 length is 14 residues. In the original processing: For nucleated cells, counts were estimated from reference gene primer amplification. Only in-frame clones appear in the TCRdb table, and some are missing; sequencing was by immunoSEQ multiplex PCR. Clonal size and the V and J genes are those of that table, whereas D and trimming came from the DNA. This table holds about 150,000 clones, roughly 86% found once. Sample: peripheral blood. V gene TRBV6-5 combines with J gene TRBJ1-1; D not certain. The source is a human donor with acute or convalescent COVID-19. The donor label of this sample is uncertain. The CDR3 DNA reads TGTGCCAGCACCTCAACTAGGATCAACACTGAAGCTTTCTTT. It codes for CASTSTRINTEAFF.